These 21 T cell receptor beta chains share one sample of origin, sequenced in a study of cytotoxic CD8 clonotypes in ibrutinib-treated CLL. Generated by immunoSEQ multiplex PCR, the TCRdb table keeps only in-frame clones and is missing some. The sample lists about 72,000 clones; around 81% were seen once. This sample comprised PBMCs, obtained at disease progression, from a patient treated with ibrutinib. Every receptor here comes from a human donor with chronic lymphocytic leukemia.

The chain recombines TRBV7-6 with TRBJ2-2; D may be TRBD1 (6 bases). V was clipped by 5 bases and J by 3 bases, with 13 bases between them. From germline, CDR1 is SGHVS and CDR2 FNYEAQ. The CDR3 sequence is 15 residues long. CDR3 in amino acids: CASSPLGHDTGELFF. CDR3 nucleotide sequence: TGTGCCAGCAGCCCGTTGGGACACGACACCGGGGAGCTGTTTTTT.

The genes are TRBV9 and TRBJ1-1, with D unclear. The CDR3 covers 12 residues. CDR1 SGDLS and CDR2 YYNGEE come from the germline V gene. The V gene lost 4 bases and the J gene lost 3 bases, with 7 bases spanning the gap. CDR3 nucleotides: TGTGCCAGCAGCCGTCAGGACACTGAAGCTTTCTTT. Its translation: CASSRQDTEAFF.

DNA for the CDR3: TGTGCCAGCAGTTTTGGGATAACTAATGAAAAACTGTTTTTT. This translates into CASSFGITNEKLFF. This chain connects TRBV27 to TRBJ1-4, with D uncertain. The CDR3 runs to 14 residues. Germline CDR1 MNHEY, CDR2 SMNVEV (reference sequence). V lost 3 bases and J 1 base, leaving 6 bases between the germline ends.

This clone appeared a few times. This sequence joins TRBV30 and TRBJ2-7, with D perhaps TRBD1 or TRBD2 (5 bases each). V dropped 5 bases and J dropped 4 bases, with 12 bases sitting between them. Germline V gene sequence: CDR1 GTSNPN, CDR2 SVGIG (reference sequence). This CDR3 is built from 12 residues. The CDR3 is CAWGTYAYEQYF. The CDR3 bases are TGTGCCTGGGGGACCTACGCATACGAGCAGTACTTC. The full variable domain, completed using reference TRBV30 and TRBJ2-7, is SQTIHQWPATLVQPVGSPLSLECTVEGTSNPNLYWYRQAAGRGLQLLFYSVGIGQISSEVPQNLSASRPQDRQFILSSKKLLLSDSGFYLCAWGTYAYEQYFGPGTRLTVT.

J is TRBJ2-1 and V is TRBV5-1; 8 positions agree with TRBD1. There are 14 residues in the CDR3. V shed 3 bases and J 4 bases; nucleotides not matched to a gene: 3. CDR1 is SGHRS and CDR2 is YFSETQ in the germline V gene. CDR3 DNA: TGCGCCAGCAGCTACGGGACAGGTTACAATGAGCAGTTCTTC. Its translation: CASSYGTGYNEQFF.

The chain combines TRBV30 with TRBJ2-7; weak D call: TRBD1 (6 bases). The CDR3 length is 12 residues. With 4 bases removed from V and 6 bases from J, the gap between germline ends came to 13 bases. CDR1 is GTSNPN, CDR2 SVGIG, per germline (reference sequence). The CDR3 protein is CAWTSGESEQYF. The CDR3 DNA follows: TGTGCCTGGACCTCAGGGGAGAGCGAGCAGTACTTC. The complete variable domain, with remaining parts taken from reference TRBV30 and TRBJ2-7, reads SQTIHQWPATLVQPVGSPLSLECTVEGTSNPNLYWYRQAAGRGLQLLFYSVGIGQISSEVPQNLSASRPQDRQFILSSKKLLLSDSGFYLCAWTSGESEQYFGPGTRLTVT.

V is TRBV14 and J is TRBJ2-5; D possibly matches TRBD1 or TRBD2 (5 bases each). The CDR3 is 13 residues long. V was cut by 5 bases and J by 5 bases, with 12 bases left in between. In germline, CDR1 is SGHDN, CDR2 FVKESK. The CDR3 nucleotides are TGTGCCAGCAGCACCGGGGCCGGGGAGACCCAGTACTTC. Translated: CASSTGAGETQYF.

The chain carries TRBV18 and TRBJ2-7, with D possibly TRBD2 on 6 matching bases. The V gene lost 6 bases and the J gene lost 0 bases, with 21 bases spanning the gap. The germline gives CDR1 KGHSH, CDR2 LQKENI. The CDR3 extends over 17 amino acids. The CDR3 bases are TGTGCCAGCTCTAAACTAGCTCCCATGACCGGCTCCTACGAGCAGTACTTC. It specifies CASSKLAPMTGSYEQYF.

The chain combines TRBV15 with TRBJ1-2; TRBD1 aligns across 8 bases. CDR1 LNHNV and CDR2 YYDKDF come from the germline V gene (reference sequence). This CDR3 has 17 amino acids. The junction had 14 bases not matched to a gene; V was cut back by 2 bases and J by 6 bases. CDR3 nucleotides: TGTGCCACCAGCAGACTATCTTTCGGACAGGGCACTGATGGCTACACCTTC. This codes for CATSRLSFGQGTDGYTF.

This clone was counted once. The chain combines TRBV6-4 with TRBJ2-2, with 7 bases aligning to TRBD1. CDR1 and CDR2 (germline): MRHNA, SNTAGT. With 6 bases clipped from V and 2 bases from J, the junction kept 6 bases outside the gene matches. This CDR3 has 15 amino acids. The CDR3 spells CASRSRDSNTGELFF. The CDR3 bases are TGTGCCAGCAGAAGCCGGGACAGTAACACCGGGGAGCTGTTTTTT.

V and J are TRBV18 and TRBJ1-2; D remains ambiguous. The V gene lost 6 bases and the J gene lost 4 bases, with 15 bases spanning the gap. From germline, CDR1 is KGHSH and CDR2 LQKENI. The CDR3 spans 14 residues. CDR3 sequence reads: CASSREDGSYGYTF. The CDR3 DNA follows: TGTGCCAGCTCGCGAGAGGACGGGAGCTATGGCTACACCTTC.

The CDR3 is CASSFWANTEAFF. The CDR3 nucleotides read TGTGCCAGCAGCTTTTGGGCGAACACTGAAGCTTTCTTT. The chain links TRBV5-4 to TRBJ1-1, with no clear D. The CDR3 length is 13 residues. Trimming stripped 2 bases from V and 1 base from J, with 6 bases between. Per the germline V gene, CDR1 is SGHNT and CDR2 is YYREEE (reference sequence).

The chain is built from TRBV7-9 and TRBJ1-4, with unresolved D. Germline assignment: CDR1 SEHNR and CDR2 FQNEAQ (reference sequence). Trimming pared 3 bases from V and 8 bases from J, leaving 16 bases between. This CDR3 has 15 residues. The CDR3 protein is CASSFIGSLGEKLFF. DNA of the CDR3: TGTGCCAGCAGCTTTATAGGGAGCCTGGGGGAAAAACTGTTTTTT.

This clone was recorded a few times. This chain joins TRBV28 and TRBJ1-2; TRBD1 agrees at 12 bases. The CDR3 spans 16 residues. The germline V gene has CDR1 MDHEN and CDR2 SYDVKM. With 1 base clipped from V and 3 bases from J, the junction kept 3 bases outside the gene matches. This CDR3 is CASSLYGTGGDYGYTF. CDR3 in DNA: TGTGCCAGCAGTTTATACGGGACAGGGGGCGACTATGGCTACACCTTC.

This clone has more than one count but fewer than ten. The chain recombines TRBV2 with TRBJ1-1; D call uncertain. The V gene's germline CDR1 is SNHLY and CDR2 FYNNEI. V lost 7 bases, J lost 0 bases, and 9 bases lay in between. The CDR3 runs to 13 residues. The CDR3 here is CASTTVMNTEAFF. DNA of the CDR3: TGTGCCAGCACAACAGTAATGAACACTGAAGCTTTCTTT.

The chain combines TRBV6-5 with TRBJ1-1; D gene uncertain. This CDR3 comprises 15 residues. Germline CDR1 and CDR2: MNHEY and SVGAGI. The V end was cut by 0 bases, the J end by 0 bases, with 8 bases between. CDR3 nucleotides: TGTGCCAGCAGTTACTCGGCAAACATGAACACTGAAGCTTTCTTT. Translating it yields CASSYSANMNTEAFF.

This chain joins TRBV18 and TRBJ1-1, with D hard to call. Germline values: CDR1 KGHSH, CDR2 LQKENI. The V end lost 3 bases, the J end lost 3 bases, and 11 bases lay between the germline ends. The CDR3 is made up of 14 amino acids. The CDR3: CASSPGFTDTEAFF. CDR3 in DNA: TGTGCCAGCTCACCTGGGTTTACGGACACTGAAGCTTTCTTT.

The rearrangement links TRBV5-1 to TRBJ2-7; weak D call: TRBD2 (7 bases). V was clipped by 7 bases and J by 12 bases, with 23 bases between them. The CDR3 is 13 residues long. CDR1 and CDR2 from the germline V gene are SGHRS and YFSETQ. The CDR3 DNA is TGCGCCAGCGATAGGGGGGAGGGCAGCGCGTTGTACTTC. This translates into CASDRGEGSALYF.

This clone was picked up a small number of times. The rearrangement uses TRBV6-1 and TRBJ1-6; D remains ambiguous. The length of the CDR3 is 12 residues. Germline V lookup: CDR1 MNHNS, CDR2 SASEGT. The ends were cut back, 5 bases at V and 3 bases at J, with 2 bases in the middle. DNA of the CDR3: TGTGCCAGCAGTCTCTATAATTCACCCCTCCACTTT. Its protein product is CASSLYNSPLHF.

This chain connects TRBV5-4 to TRBJ2-6; D is unresolved. CDR1 is SGHNT, CDR2 YYREEE, per germline (reference sequence). This CDR3 spans 15 amino acids. V was cut by 4 bases and J by 1 base, with 9 bases left in between. The CDR3: CASSRGRSGANVLTF. In nucleotides, the CDR3 is TGTGCCAGCAGCCGTGGCCGATCTGGGGCCAACGTCCTGACTTTC.

The J gene is TRBJ1-5, the V gene TRBV19, with 7 bases matching TRBD1. Germline lookup yields CDR1 LNHDA and CDR2 SQIVND (reference sequence). V lost 4 bases to trimming and J lost 4 bases; unmatched junction nucleotides: 1. The CDR3 contains 13 residues. CDR3 residues: CASSRDRNQPQHF. DNA for the CDR3: TGTGCCAGTAGTAGGGACAGAAATCAGCCCCAGCATTTT.